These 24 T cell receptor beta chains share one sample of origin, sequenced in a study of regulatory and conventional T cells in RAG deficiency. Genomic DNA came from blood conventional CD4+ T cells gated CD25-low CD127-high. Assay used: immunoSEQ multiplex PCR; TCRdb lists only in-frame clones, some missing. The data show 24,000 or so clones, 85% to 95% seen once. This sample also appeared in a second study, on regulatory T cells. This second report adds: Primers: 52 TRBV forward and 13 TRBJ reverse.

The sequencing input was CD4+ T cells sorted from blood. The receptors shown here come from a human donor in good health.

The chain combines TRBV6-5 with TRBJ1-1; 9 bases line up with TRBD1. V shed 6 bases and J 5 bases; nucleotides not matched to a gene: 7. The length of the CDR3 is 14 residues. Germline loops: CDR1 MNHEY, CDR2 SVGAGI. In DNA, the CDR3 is TGTGCCAGCAGAGGACAGGGGCGGGGGACTGAAGCTTTCTTT. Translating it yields CASRGQGRGTEAFF.

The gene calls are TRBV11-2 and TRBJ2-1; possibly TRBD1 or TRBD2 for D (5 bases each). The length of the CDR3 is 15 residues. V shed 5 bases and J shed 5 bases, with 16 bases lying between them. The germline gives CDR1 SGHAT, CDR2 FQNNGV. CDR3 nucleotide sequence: TGTGCCAGCAGCATGTTGAGGGACGGAAACAATGAGCAGTTCTTC. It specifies CASSMLRDGNNEQFF.

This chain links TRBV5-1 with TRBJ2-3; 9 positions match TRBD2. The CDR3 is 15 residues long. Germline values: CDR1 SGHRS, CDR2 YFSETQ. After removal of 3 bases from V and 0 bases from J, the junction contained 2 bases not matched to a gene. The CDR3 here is CASSSSGTSTDTQYF. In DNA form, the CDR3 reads TGCGCCAGCAGCTCTAGCGGGACTAGCACAGATACGCAGTATTTT.

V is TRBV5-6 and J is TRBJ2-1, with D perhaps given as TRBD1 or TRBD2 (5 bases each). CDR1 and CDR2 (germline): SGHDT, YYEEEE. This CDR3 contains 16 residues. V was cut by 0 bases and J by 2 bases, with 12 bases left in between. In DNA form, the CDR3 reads TGTGCCAGCAGCTTGGGGGACGGCTCGGCCTACAATGAGCAGTTCTTC. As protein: CASSLGDGSAYNEQFF. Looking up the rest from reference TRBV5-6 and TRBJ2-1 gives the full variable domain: DAGVTQSPTHLIKTRGQQVTLRCSPKSGHDTVSWYQQALGQGPQFIFQYYEEEERQRGNFPDRFSGHQFPNYSSELNVNALLLGDSALYLCASSLGDGSAYNEQFFGPGTRLTVL.

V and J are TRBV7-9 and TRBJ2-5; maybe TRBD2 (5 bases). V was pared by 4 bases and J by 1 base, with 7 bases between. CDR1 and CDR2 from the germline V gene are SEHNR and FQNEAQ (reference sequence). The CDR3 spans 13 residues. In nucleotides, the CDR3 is TGTGCCAGCAGCTGGGGAGTCCAAGAGACCCAGTACTTC. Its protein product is CASSWGVQETQYF.

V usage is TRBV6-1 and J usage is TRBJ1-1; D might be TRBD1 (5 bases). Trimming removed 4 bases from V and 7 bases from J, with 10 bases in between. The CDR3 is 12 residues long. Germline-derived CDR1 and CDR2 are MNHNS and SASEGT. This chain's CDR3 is CASSGDPLEAFF. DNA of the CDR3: TGTGCCAGCAGTGGGGACCCGCTTGAAGCTTTCTTT.

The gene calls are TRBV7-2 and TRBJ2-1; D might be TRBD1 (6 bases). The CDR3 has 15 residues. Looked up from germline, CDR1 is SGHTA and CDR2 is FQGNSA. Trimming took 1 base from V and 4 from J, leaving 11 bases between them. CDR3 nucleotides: TGTGCCAGCAGCTTAGGGGGGACACTGTACAATGAGCAGTTCTTC. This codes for CASSLGGTLYNEQFF.

CDR3 protein: CASSQAGLREETQYF. The CDR3 DNA sequence: TGTGCCAGCAGCCAAGCTGGACTAAGGGAAGAGACCCAGTACTTC. The rearrangement links TRBV14 to TRBJ2-5; a possible D gene is TRBD2 (6 bases). The CDR3 loop spans 15 amino acids. Trimming removed 1 base at V and 3 bases at J, with 12 bases between. CDR1 and CDR2 from the germline V gene are SGHDN and FVKESK.

The CDR3 is CASSLSAGYQETQYF. The CDR3 coding sequence is TGTGCCAGCAGCTTATCGGCAGGGTACCAAGAGACCCAGTACTTC. The chain uses TRBV7-9 and TRBJ2-5; possible D gene TRBD1, 5 bases. The V and J ends lost 2 bases and 0 bases respectively, with 10 bases between them. CDR3 length: 15 residues. Germline values: CDR1 SEHNR, CDR2 FQNEAQ (reference sequence).

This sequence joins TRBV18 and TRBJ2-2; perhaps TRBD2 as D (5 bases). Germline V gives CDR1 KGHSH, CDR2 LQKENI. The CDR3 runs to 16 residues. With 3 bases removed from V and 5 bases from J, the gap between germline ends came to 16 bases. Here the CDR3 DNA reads TGTGCCAGCTCACCTTTAAGTGGAGGTATTACCGGGGAGCTGTTTTTT. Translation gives CASSPLSGGITGELFF.

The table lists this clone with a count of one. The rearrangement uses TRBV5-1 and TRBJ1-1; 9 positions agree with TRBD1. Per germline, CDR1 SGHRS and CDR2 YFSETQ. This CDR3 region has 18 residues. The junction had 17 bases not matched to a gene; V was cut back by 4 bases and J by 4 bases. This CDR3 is CASSLGPYRGRGSTEAFF. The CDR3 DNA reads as TGCGCCAGCAGCCTCGGACCCTACAGGGGGCGCGGGAGCACTGAAGCTTTCTTT. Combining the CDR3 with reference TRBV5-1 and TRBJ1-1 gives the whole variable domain KAGVTQTPRYLIKTRGQQVTLSCSPISGHRSVSWYQQTPGQGLQFLFEYFSETQRNKGNFPGRFSGRQFSNSRSEMNVSTLELGDSALYLCASSLGPYRGRGSTEAFFGQGTRLTVV.

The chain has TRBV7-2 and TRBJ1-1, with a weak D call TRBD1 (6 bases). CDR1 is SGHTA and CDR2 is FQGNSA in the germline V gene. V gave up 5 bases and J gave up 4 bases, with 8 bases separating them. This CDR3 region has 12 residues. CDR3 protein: CASSTGFTEAFF. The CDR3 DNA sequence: TGTGCCAGCAGCACAGGGTTCACTGAAGCTTTCTTT.

CDR3 DNA: TGTGCCAGCAGTTCTGTAGTGTGGGGTGCAGATACGCAGTATTTT. This sequence encodes CASSSVVWGADTQYF. V usage is TRBV27 and J usage is TRBJ2-3; D not certain. CDR3 length equals 15 residues. Germline V CDR1 and CDR2: MNHEY, SMNVEV (reference sequence). Trimming took off 4 bases at V and 4 bases at J, with 15 bases between the two ends.

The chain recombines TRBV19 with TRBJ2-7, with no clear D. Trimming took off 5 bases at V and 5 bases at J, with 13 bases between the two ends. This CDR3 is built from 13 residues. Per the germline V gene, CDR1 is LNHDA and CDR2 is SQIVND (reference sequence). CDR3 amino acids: CASSSLPSDEQYF. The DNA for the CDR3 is TGTGCCAGTAGTTCCCTCCCTTCCGACGAGCAGTACTTC.

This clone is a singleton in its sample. The CDR3, as DNA: TGTGCCAGCAGGCCAAATAACTATGGCTACACCTTC. The encoded protein is CASRPNNYGYTF. The V gene is TRBV7-9, the J gene TRBJ1-2; D remains ambiguous. Between the trimmed V and J ends, which lost 6 bases and 1 base, there was a span of 6 bases. The CDR3 loop spans 12 amino acids. Germline V gene lookup returns CDR1 SEHNR and CDR2 FQNEAQ (reference sequence).

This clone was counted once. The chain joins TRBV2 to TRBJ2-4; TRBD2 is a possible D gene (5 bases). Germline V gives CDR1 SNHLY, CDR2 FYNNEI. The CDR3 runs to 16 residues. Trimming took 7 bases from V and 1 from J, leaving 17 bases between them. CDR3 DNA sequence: TGTGCCAGCAAAGACGGTCCGGGGTTGGCCAAAAACATTCAGTACTTC. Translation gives CASKDGPGLAKNIQYF.

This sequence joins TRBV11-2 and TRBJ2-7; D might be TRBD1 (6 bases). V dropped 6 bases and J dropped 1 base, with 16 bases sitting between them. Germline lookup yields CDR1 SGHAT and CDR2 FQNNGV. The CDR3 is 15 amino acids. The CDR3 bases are TGTGCCAGCAGTCCCGTGGGGGACACTTCCTACGAGCAGTACTTC. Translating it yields CASSPVGDTSYEQYF.

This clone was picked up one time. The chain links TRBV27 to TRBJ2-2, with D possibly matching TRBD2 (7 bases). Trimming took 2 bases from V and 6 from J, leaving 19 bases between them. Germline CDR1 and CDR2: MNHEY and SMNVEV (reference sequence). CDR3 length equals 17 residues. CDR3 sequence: CASSLAEGGIGSGELFF. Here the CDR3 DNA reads TGTGCCAGCAGTTTAGCGGAGGGGGGGATAGGGTCCGGGGAGCTGTTTTTT.

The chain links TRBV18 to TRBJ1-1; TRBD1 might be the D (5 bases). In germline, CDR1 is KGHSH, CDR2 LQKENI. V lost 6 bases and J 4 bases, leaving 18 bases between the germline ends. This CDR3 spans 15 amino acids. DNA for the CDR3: TGTGCCAGCTCTAACAGCGAGGGGTTCGGCACTGAAGCTTTCTTT. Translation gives CASSNSEGFGTEAFF.

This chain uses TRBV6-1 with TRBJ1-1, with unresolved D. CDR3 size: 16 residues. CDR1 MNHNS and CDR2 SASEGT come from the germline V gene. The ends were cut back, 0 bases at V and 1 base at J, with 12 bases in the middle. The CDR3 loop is CASSEAVAKPNTEAFF. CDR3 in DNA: TGTGCCAGCAGTGAAGCGGTGGCCAAGCCGAACACTGAAGCTTTCTTT.

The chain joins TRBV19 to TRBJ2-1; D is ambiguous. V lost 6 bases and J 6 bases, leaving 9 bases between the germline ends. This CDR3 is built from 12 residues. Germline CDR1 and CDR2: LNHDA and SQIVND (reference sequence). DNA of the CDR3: TGTGCCAGTAGCCTCGGAAGCAATGAGCAGTTCTTC. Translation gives CASSLGSNEQFF.

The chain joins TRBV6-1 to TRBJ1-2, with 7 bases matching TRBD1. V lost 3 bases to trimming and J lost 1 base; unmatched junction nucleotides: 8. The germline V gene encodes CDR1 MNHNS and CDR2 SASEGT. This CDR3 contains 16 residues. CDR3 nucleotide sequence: TGTGCCAGCAGTGAGGGGTCGGGACAGATTAACTATGGCTACACCTTC. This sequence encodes CASSEGSGQINYGYTF.

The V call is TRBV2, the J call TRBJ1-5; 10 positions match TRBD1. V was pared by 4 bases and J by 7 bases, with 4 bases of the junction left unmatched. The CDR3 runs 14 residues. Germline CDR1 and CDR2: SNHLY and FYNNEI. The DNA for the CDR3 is TGTGCCAGCAGTGGGACAGGGGGAAAACAGCCCCAGCATTTT. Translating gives CASSGTGGKQPQHF.

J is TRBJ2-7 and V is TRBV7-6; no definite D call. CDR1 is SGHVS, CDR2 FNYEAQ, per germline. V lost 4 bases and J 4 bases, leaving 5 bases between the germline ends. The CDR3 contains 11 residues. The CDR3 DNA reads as TGTGCCAGCAGCTCGAATTACGAGCAGTACTTC. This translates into CASSSNYEQYF.